What follows are 25 T cell receptor beta chains derived from one specimen sequenced in a study of cytomegalovirus exposure and HLA in healthy donors. PCR used 60 Vbeta primers and 13 Jbeta primers. The data were produced by immunoSEQ multiplex PCR, yet TCRdb's version contains in-frame clones alone and is incomplete. The table has approximately 130,000 clones, around 77% seen once; the top ten hold roughly 1.2%. The material sequenced was PBMCs. The receptors were gathered from a man between 50 and 59 years old in good health and CMV-seronegative.

This clone was found a few times. The rearrangement uses TRBV6-4 and TRBJ2-1; D possibly corresponds to TRBD1 (6 bases). The CDR3 length is 13 residues. V lost 0 bases, J lost 9 bases, and 9 bases lay in between. CDR1 is MRHNA and CDR2 is SNTAGT in the germline V gene. The CDR3 DNA sequence: TGTGCCAGCAGTGACTCCCGAGGGGGTGAGCAGTTCTTC. Translating it yields CASSDSRGGEQFF.

The chain carries TRBV6-1 and TRBJ2-5, with D possibly matching TRBD2 (6 bases). Germline V gene lookup returns CDR1 MNHNS and CDR2 SASEGT. Trimming stripped 10 bases from V and 1 base from J, with 19 bases between. The CDR3 is 15 residues long. The CDR3 nucleotides read TGTGCCACCAAGACGGGGGAATTGTTCCAAGAGACCCAGTACTTC. It encodes CATKTGELFQETQYF.

This chain uses TRBV11-2 with TRBJ2-5; tentative D call: TRBD2 (5 bases). Germline V gives CDR1 SGHAT, CDR2 FQNNGV. V lost 3 bases and J 4 bases, leaving 15 bases between the germline ends. This CDR3 is 15 amino acids long. This chain's CDR3 is CASSLDWRPRETQYF. The DNA of the CDR3 is TGTGCCAGCAGCTTGGATTGGAGGCCAAGAGAGACCCAGTACTTC.

The chain couples TRBV25-1 to TRBJ1-1; 8 bases are shared with TRBD1. The CDR3 has 17 amino acids. Germline loops: CDR1 MGHDK, CDR2 SYGVNS. Losses at the gene ends were 2 bases for V and 0 bases for J; bases not matched to a gene: 8. CDR3 in DNA: TGTGCCAGCAGTGAAGGGGGCAGGGGGCGTTTGAACACTGAAGCTTTCTTT. Protein sequence: CASSEGGRGRLNTEAFF.

This clone was counted a few times. J is TRBJ2-1 and V is TRBV2, with 12 bases matching TRBD2. The CDR3 runs 18 residues. With V trimmed by 6 bases and J by 4 bases, 13 bases remained unmatched. Germline lookup yields CDR1 SNHLY and CDR2 FYNNEI. CDR3 sequence: CASRPGLAGGDEYNEQFF. The CDR3, as DNA: TGTGCCAGCAGACCCGGCCTAGCGGGAGGGGATGAATACAATGAGCAGTTCTTC.

This chain connects TRBV19 to TRBJ2-7, with D possibly TRBD1 on 6 matching bases. The length of the CDR3 is 16 residues. Trimming stripped 6 bases from V and 0 bases from J, with 18 bases between. Germline V gives CDR1 LNHDA, CDR2 SQIVND (reference sequence). CDR3 DNA: TGTGCCAGTAGCAAAAACCGGGACACAATCTCCTACGAGCAGTACTTC. This translates into CASSKNRDTISYEQYF.

This chain joins TRBV2 and TRBJ2-7; D may be TRBD2 (7 bases). In germline, CDR1 is SNHLY, CDR2 FYNNEI. V was pared by 10 bases and J by 0 bases, with 22 bases between. The CDR3 consists of 16 residues. CDR3 nucleotides: TGTGCCAACCCCCCGGGGGGCCTGGGGAGCTCCTACGAGCAGTACTTC. This gives the protein CANPPGGLGSSYEQYF.

This clone was observed once. The rearrangement joins TRBV7-9 to TRBJ1-2; D perhaps matches TRBD1 (6 bases). The CDR3 runs 17 residues. Per the germline V gene, CDR1 is SEHNR and CDR2 is FQNEAQ (reference sequence). The germline V and J ends were trimmed by 5 bases and 0 bases, with 19 bases remaining between them. The CDR3 reads CASSPLMAGAANYGYTF. CDR3 nucleotide sequence: TGTGCCAGCAGCCCCCTTATGGCAGGGGCAGCTAACTATGGCTACACCTTC.

The chain carries TRBV6-5 and TRBJ1-2, with D hard to call. V lost 0 bases to trimming and J lost 3 bases, with 14 bases between them. Germline V gene data show CDR1 as MNHEY and CDR2 as SVGAGI. This CDR3 contains 16 residues. Written as DNA, the CDR3 is TGTGCCAGCAGTTACTCGCGCCTTGCGGTACACTATGGCTACACCTTC. This codes for CASSYSRLAVHYGYTF.

This clone was picked up a small number of times. V gene TRBV19 combines with J gene TRBJ1-1; 7 positions match TRBD1. V lost 7 bases to trimming and J lost 4 bases; unmatched junction nucleotides: 9. The CDR3 totals 14 residues. Germline V gene lookup returns CDR1 LNHDA and CDR2 SQIVND (reference sequence). The CDR3 region has the DNA TGTGCCAGTACCATACAGGGGTTCGGCACTGAAGCTTTCTTT. It codes for CASTIQGFGTEAFF. The full variable domain, rest sourced from reference TRBV19 and TRBJ1-1, is DGGITQSPKYLFRKEGQNVTLSCEQNLNHDAMYWYRQDPGQGLRLIYYSQIVNDFQKGDIAEGYSVSREKKESFPLTVTSAQKNPTAFYLCASTIQGFGTEAFFGQGTRLTVV.

Note on this clone: One junction end does not reproduce the germline sequence, and a read error may be involved. The CDR3 nucleotides are TGTGCCAGCAGTTTTTCGTCGGGACAGGGGGCCTATTTC. Translating gives CASSFSSGQGAYF. The V call is TRBV27, the J call TRBJ2-4; 12 bases are shared with TRBD1. This CDR3 spans 13 amino acids. The germline CDR1 and CDR2 sequences are MNHEY and SMNVEV (reference sequence).

The V call is TRBV7-9, the J call TRBJ2-2; no clear D gene. V was pared by 2 bases and J by 5 bases, with 3 bases between. The CDR3 contains 12 residues. CDR1 and CDR2 from the germline V gene are SEHNR and FQNEAQ (reference sequence). The CDR3 here is CASSLSTGELFF. The DNA of the CDR3 is TGTGCCAGCAGCTTATCAACCGGGGAGCTGTTTTTT.

CDR3 protein: CASSALNEQFF. The CDR3, as DNA: TGCGCCAGCAGTGCTCTGAATGAGCAGTTCTTC. The V gene is TRBV10-2, the J gene TRBJ2-1; D not resolved. The CDR3 covers 11 residues. V lost 4 bases to trimming and J lost 7 bases, with 5 bases between them. The germline V gene has CDR1 WSHSY and CDR2 SAAADI.

The chain uses TRBV9 and TRBJ1-1; 7 bases line up with TRBD1. Trimming took 2 bases from V and 4 from J; bases not matched to a gene: 5. The CDR3 loop spans 14 amino acids. Germline loops: CDR1 SGDLS, CDR2 YYNGEE. CDR3 sequence reads: CASSVAGQITEAFF. The CDR3 region has the DNA TGTGCCAGCAGCGTCGCGGGACAGATCACTGAAGCTTTCTTT. The full variable domain, in which reference TRBV9 and TRBJ1-1 provide the parts outside the CDR3, is DSGVTQTPKHLITATGQRVTLRCSPRSGDLSVYWYQQSLDQGLQFLIQYYNGEERAKGNILERFSAQQFPDLHSELNLSSLELGDSALYFCASSVAGQITEAFFGQGTRLTVV.

The CDR3 spells CATSSDHGTSGLEETQYF. The CDR3 region has the DNA TGTGCCACCAGCAGTGACCACGGGACTAGCGGTCTCGAAGAGACCCAGTACTTC. V usage is TRBV15 and J usage is TRBJ2-5; 11 bases map to TRBD2. Germline assignment: CDR1 LNHNV and CDR2 YYDKDF (reference sequence). The J segment lost 3 bases and the V segment lost 3 bases, leaving 12 bases of the junction unmatched. The CDR3 is 18 residues long.

Only one count was recorded for this clone. The chain joins TRBV18 to TRBJ1-5; a weak D match, TRBD1 (6 bases). Trimming shortened V by 4 bases and J by 3 bases, and 10 bases separated the two germline ends. The CDR3 runs to 14 residues. Germline CDR1 and CDR2: KGHSH and LQKENI. This chain's CDR3 is CASSLSGDNQPQHF. CDR3 nucleotides: TGTGCCAGCTCACTTTCAGGGGACAATCAGCCCCAGCATTTT.

This sequence joins TRBV6-1 and TRBJ2-2, with D perhaps TRBD2 (6 bases). The CDR3 loop spans 15 amino acids. Germline-derived CDR1 and CDR2 are MNHNS and SASEGT. V shed 5 bases and J shed 2 bases, with 12 bases lying between them. CDR3: CASSRGGGNTGELFF. The CDR3 nucleotides are TGTGCCAGCAGTAGGGGAGGCGGTAACACCGGGGAGCTGTTTTTT.

Only one count was recorded for this clone. The CDR3 loop reads CASSPGTSGSSYEQYF. In DNA form, the CDR3 reads TGTGCCAGCTCACCTGGGACTAGCGGGAGTTCTTACGAGCAGTACTTC. The rearrangement links TRBV18 to TRBJ2-7; the match to TRBD2 covers 14 bases. The CDR3 has 16 amino acids. With V trimmed by 3 bases and J by 4 bases, 5 bases remained unmatched. Germline V CDR1 and CDR2: KGHSH, LQKENI.

V usage is TRBV19 and J usage is TRBJ2-1, with TRBD1 identical over 9 bases. Germline V gene data show CDR1 as LNHDA and CDR2 as SQIVND (reference sequence). The length of the CDR3 is 18 residues. After removal of 5 bases from V and 1 base from J, the junction contained 12 bases not matched to a gene. The DNA of the CDR3 is TGTGCCAGTAGTCCCACGGACAGGGGAATGCAGTCCTACAATGAGCAGTTCTTC. Translated, it gives CASSPTDRGMQSYNEQFF.

The chain employs TRBV10-3 and TRBJ1-3, with D maybe TRBD1 (5 bases). The V end was cut by 6 bases, the J end by 6 bases, with 12 bases between. Germline V gene sequence: CDR1 ENHRY, CDR2 SYGVKD. CDR3 length equals 13 residues. CDR3 region: CAIRGLGENTIYF. The CDR3 bases are TGTGCCATCAGGGGACTAGGCGAAAACACCATATATTTT.

The DNA of the CDR3 is TGTGCCTGCCGAGCTGGGGCCAACGTCCTGACTTTC. Protein sequence: CACRAGANVLTF. The chain employs TRBV30 and TRBJ2-6; D is unresolved. The CDR3 totals 12 residues. The V and J ends lost 6 bases and 2 bases respectively, with 5 bases between them. Germline CDR1 is GTSNPN and CDR2 is SVGIG (reference sequence).

A single count supports this clone. This sequence joins TRBV7-8 and TRBJ2-5; 10 bases map to TRBD2. Germline CDR1 reads SGHVS; CDR2 reads FQNEAQ. The CDR3 is 15 residues long. J was trimmed by 11 bases and V by 1 base; bases with no gene match: 10. CDR3 sequence (DNA): TGTGCCAGCAGCTTAGATCTAGCGGGAGCTATGGAGCAGTACTTC. This codes for CASSLDLAGAMEQYF.

The rearrangement joins TRBV9 to TRBJ2-7; perhaps TRBD2 as D (6 bases). The CDR3 runs 16 residues. Germline V gives CDR1 SGDLS, CDR2 YYNGEE. Between the trimmed V and J ends, which lost 2 bases and 4 bases, there was a span of 19 bases. The CDR3 loop reads CASSVVSGTPFYEQYF. CDR3 nucleotides: TGTGCCAGCAGCGTCGTTTCCGGGACTCCCTTTTACGAGCAGTACTTC.

The J gene is TRBJ2-2, the V gene TRBV10-3; 7 nucleotides align to TRBD1. V trimming: 0 bases; J trimming: 3 bases; junction bases outside the gene matches: 4. This CDR3 is built from 16 residues. Germline V gene data show CDR1 as ENHRY and CDR2 as SYGVKD. The CDR3 nucleotides are TGTGCCATCAGTGAGTCGACAGGGATCGACACCGGGGAGCTGTTTTTT. Translating it yields CAISESTGIDTGELFF.

This clone was seen once. The chain links TRBV5-4 to TRBJ2-1; a weak D match, TRBD2 (6 bases). The CDR3 has 11 amino acids. In germline, CDR1 is SGHNT, CDR2 YYREEE (reference sequence). The V end lost 4 bases, the J end lost 15 bases, and 14 bases lay between the germline ends. CDR3: CASSDTGGRFF. The CDR3 DNA follows: TGTGCCAGCAGCGACACAGGAGGGCGGTTCTTC.